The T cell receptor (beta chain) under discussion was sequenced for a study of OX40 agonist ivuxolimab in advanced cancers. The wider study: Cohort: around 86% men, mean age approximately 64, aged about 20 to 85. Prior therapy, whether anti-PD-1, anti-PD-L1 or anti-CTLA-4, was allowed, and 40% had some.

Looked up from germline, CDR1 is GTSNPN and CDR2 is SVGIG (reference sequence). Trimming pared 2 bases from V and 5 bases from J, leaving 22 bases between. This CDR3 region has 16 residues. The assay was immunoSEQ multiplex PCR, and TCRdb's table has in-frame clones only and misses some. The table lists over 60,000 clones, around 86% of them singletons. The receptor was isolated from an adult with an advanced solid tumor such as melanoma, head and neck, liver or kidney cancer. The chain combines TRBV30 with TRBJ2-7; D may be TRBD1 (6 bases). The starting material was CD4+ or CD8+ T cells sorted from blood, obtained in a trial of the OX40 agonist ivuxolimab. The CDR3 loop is CAWSQGWDTLGHEQYF. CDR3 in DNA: TGTGCCTGGAGTCAGGGGTGGGACACCCTAGGACACGAGCAGTACTTC.